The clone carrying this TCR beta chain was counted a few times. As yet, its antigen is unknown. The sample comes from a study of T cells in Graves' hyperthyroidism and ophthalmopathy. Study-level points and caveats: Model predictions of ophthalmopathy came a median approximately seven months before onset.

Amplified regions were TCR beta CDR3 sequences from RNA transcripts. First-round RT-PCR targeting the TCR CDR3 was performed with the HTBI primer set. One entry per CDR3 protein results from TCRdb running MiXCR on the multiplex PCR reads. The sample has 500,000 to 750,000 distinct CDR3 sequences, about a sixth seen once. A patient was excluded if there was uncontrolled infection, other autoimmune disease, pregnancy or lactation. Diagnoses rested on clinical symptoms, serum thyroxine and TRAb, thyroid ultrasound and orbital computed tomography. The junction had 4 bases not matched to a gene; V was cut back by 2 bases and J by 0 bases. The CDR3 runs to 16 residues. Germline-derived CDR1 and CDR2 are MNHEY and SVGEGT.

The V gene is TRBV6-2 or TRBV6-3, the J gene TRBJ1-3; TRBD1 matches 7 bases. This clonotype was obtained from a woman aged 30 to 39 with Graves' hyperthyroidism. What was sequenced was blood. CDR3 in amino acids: CASSYRDSGSGNTIYF. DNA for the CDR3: TGTGCCAGCAGTTACCGGGACAGCGGCTCTGGAAACACCATATATTTT.